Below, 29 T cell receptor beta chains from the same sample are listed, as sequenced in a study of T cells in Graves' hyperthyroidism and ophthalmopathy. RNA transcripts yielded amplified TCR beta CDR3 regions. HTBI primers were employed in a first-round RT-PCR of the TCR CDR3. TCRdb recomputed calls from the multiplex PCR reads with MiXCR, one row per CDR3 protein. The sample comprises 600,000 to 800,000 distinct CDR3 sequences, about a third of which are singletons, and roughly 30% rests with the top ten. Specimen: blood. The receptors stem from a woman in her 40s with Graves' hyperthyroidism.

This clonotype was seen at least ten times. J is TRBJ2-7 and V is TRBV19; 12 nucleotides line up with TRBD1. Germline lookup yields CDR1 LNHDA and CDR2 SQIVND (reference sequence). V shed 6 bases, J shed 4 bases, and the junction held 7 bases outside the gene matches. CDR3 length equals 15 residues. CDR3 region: CASSTGDRGPYEQYF. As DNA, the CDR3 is TGTGCCAGTAGCACGGGGGACAGGGGGCCATACGAGCAGTACTTC. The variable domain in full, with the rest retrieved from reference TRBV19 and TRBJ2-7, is DGGITQSPKYLFRKEGQNVTLSCEQNLNHDAMYWYRQDPGQGLRLIYYSQIVNDFQKGDIAEGYSVSREKKESFPLTVTSAQKNPTAFYLCASSTGDRGPYEQYFGPGTRLTVT.

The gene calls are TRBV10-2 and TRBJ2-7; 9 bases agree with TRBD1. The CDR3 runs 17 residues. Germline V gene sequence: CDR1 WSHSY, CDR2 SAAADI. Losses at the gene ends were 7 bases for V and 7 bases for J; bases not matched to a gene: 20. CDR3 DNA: TGCGCCAGCATAGACCAGGACAGGGGCGTTCTAAGGTTGGAGCAGTACTTC. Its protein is CASIDQDRGVLRLEQYF.

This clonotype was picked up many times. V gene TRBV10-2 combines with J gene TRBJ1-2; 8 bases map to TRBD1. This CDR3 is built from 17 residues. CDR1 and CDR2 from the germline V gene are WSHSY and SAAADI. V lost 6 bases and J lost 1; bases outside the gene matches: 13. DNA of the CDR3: TGCGCCAGCAGCCCTATTTTAGGGACAGGAGTTAACTATGGCTACACCTTC. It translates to CASSPILGTGVNYGYTF.

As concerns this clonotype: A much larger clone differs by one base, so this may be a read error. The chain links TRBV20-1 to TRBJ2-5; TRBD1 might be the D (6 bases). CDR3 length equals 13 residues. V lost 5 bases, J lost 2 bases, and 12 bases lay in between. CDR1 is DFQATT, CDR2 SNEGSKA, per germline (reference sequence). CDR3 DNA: TGCAGTGCTCCCGAGGACAGACAAGAGACCCAGTACTTC. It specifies CSAPEDRQETQYF.

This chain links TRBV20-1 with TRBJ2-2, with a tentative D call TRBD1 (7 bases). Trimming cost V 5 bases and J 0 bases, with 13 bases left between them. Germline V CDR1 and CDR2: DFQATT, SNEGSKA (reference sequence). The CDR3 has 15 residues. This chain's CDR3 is CSARPGGSNTGELFF. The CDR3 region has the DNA TGCAGTGCTCGCCCAGGGGGGTCGAACACCGGGGAGCTGTTTTTT.

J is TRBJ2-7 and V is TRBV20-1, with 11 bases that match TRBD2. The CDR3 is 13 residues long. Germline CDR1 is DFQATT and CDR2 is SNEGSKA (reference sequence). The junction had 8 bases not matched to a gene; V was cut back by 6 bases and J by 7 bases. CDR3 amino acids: CSAETGTSGEQYF. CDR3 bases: TGCAGTGCGGAGACCGGGACTAGCGGTGAGCAGTACTTC.

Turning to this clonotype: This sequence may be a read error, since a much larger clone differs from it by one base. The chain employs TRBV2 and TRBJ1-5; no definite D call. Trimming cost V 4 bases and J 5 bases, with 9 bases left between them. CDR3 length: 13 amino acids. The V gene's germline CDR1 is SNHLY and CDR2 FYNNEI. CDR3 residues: CASSGSRDQPQHF. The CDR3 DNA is TGTGCCAGCAGTGGTTCGCGGGATCAGCCCCAGCATTTT.

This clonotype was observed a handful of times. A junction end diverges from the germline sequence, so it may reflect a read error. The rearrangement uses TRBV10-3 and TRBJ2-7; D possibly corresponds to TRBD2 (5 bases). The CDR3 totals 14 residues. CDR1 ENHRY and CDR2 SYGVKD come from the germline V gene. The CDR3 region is CASSAWESSYEQYF. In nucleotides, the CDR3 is TGTGCCAGCAGTGCTTGGGAGAGCTCCTACGAGCAGTACTTC.

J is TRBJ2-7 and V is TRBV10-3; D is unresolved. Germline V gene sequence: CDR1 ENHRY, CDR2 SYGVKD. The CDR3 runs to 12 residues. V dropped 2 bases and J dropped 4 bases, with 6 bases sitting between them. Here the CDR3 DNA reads TGTGCCATCAGTGAGGTCGGGTACGAGCAGTACTTC. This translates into CAISEVGYEQYF.

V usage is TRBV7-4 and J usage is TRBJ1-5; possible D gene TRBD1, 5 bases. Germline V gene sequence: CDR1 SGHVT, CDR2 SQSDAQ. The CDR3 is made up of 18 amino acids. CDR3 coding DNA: TGTGTCGGCAGCTTATTTCGGGGGTTGGGGACTGGCAATCAGCCCCAGCATTTT. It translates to CVGSLFRGLGTGNQPQHF. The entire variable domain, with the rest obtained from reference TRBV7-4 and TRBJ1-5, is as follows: GAGVSQSPRYKVAKRGRDVALRCDSISGHVTLYWYRQTLGQGSEVLTYSQSDAQRDKSGRPSGRFSAERPERSVSTLKIQRTEQGDSAVYLCVGSLFRGLGTGNQPQHFGDGTRLSIL.

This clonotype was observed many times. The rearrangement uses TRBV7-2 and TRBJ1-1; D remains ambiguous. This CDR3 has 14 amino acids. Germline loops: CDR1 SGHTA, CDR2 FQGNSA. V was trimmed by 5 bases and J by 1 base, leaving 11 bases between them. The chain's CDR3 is CASSPLRGNTEAFF. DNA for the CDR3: TGTGCCAGCAGCCCGCTTCGGGGGAACACTGAAGCTTTCTTT.

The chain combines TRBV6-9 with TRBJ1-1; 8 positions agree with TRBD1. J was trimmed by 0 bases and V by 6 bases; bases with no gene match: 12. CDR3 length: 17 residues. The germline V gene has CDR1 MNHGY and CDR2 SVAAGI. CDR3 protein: CASSPDRAARMNTEAFF. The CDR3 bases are TGTGCCAGCAGCCCGGACAGGGCGGCGCGAATGAACACTGAAGCTTTCTTT.

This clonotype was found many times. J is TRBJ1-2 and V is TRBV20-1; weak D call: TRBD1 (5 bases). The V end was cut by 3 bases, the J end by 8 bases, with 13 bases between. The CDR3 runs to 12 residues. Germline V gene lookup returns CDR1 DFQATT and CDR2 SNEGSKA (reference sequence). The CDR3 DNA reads TGCAGTGCTAGTCCCTCGGGGCTCGGCTACACCTTC. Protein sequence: CSASPSGLGYTF.

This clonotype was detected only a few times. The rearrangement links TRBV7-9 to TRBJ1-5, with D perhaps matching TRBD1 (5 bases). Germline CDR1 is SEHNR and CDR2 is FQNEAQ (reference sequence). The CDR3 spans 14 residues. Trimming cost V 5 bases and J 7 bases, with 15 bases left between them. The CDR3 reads CASSGGGGWQPQHF. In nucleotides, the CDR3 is TGTGCCAGCAGCGGCGGGGGGGGTTGGCAGCCCCAGCATTTT. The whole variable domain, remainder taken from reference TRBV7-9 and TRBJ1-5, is DTGVSQNPRHKITKRGQNVTFRCDPISEHNRLYWYRQTLGQGPEFLTYFQNEAQLEKSRLLSDRFSAERPKGSFSTLEIQRTEQGDSAMYLCASSGGGGWQPQHFGDGTRLSIL.

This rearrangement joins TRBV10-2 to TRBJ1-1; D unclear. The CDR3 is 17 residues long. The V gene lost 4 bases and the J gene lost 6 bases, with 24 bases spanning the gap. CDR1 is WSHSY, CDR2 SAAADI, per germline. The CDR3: CASSVARPQRTNAEAFF. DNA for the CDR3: TGCGCCAGCAGTGTAGCCCGTCCTCAAAGAACCAACGCTGAAGCTTTCTTT.

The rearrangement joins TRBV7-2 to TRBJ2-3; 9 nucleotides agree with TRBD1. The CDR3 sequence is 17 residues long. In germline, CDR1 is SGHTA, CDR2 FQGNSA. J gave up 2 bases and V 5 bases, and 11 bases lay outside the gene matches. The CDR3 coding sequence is TGTGCCAGCAGCGCCATAAAACAGGGGGCGATCACAGATACGCAGTATTTT. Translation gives CASSAIKQGAITDTQYF.

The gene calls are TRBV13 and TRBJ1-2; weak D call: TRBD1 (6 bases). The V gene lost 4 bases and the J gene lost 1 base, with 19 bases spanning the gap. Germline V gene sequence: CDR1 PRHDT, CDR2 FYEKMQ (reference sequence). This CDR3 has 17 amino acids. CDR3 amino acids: CASSSWTDFPNNYGYTF. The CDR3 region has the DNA TGTGCCAGCAGCTCATGGACAGACTTCCCTAATAACTATGGCTACACCTTC.

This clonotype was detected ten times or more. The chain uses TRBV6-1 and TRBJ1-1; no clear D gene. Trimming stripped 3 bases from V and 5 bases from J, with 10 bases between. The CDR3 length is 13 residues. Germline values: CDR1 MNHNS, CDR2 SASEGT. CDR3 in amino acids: CASSEVRLTEAFF. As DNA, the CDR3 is TGTGCCAGCAGTGAGGTCAGGCTGACTGAAGCTTTCTTT.

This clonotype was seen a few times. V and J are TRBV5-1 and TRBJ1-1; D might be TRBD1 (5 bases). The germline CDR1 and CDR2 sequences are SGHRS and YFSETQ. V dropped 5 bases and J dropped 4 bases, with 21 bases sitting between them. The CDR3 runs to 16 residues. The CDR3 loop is CASRQSRTGGPTEAFF. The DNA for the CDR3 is TGCGCCAGCAGACAGAGTAGGACGGGGGGTCCCACTGAAGCTTTCTTT. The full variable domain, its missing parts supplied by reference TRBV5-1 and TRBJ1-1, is KAGVTQTPRYLIKTRGQQVTLSCSPISGHRSVSWYQQTPGQGLQFLFEYFSETQRNKGNFPGRFSGRQFSNSRSEMNVSTLELGDSALYLCASRQSRTGGPTEAFFGQGTRLTVV.

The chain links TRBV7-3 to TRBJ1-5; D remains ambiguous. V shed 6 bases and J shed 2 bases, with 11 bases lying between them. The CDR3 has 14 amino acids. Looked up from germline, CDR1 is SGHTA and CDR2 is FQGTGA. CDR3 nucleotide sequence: TGTGCCAGCAGTCCCCAGAGAGGCAATCAGCCCCAGCATTTT. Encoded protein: CASSPQRGNQPQHF.

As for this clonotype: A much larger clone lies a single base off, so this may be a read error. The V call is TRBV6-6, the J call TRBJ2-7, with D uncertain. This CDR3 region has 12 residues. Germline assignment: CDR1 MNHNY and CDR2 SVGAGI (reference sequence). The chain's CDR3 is CAISRNGYEQYF. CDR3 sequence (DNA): TGTGCCATCAGTCGGAACGGCTACGAGCAGTACTTC.

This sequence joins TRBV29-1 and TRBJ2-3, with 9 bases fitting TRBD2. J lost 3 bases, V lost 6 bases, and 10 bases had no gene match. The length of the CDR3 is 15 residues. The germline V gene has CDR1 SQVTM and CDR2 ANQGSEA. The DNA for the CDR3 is TGCAGCGTGGTCCCCCGCACTAGCGGGACAGATACGCAGTATTTT. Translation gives CSVVPRTSGTDTQYF.

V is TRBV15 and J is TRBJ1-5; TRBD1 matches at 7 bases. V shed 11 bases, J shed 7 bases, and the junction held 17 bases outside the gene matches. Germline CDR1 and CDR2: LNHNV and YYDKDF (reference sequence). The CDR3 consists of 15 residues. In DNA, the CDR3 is TGTGCCTCAAGCCTAAGACAGGGTTCGATACAGCCCCAGCATTTT. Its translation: CASSLRQGSIQPQHF. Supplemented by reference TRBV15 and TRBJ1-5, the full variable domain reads DAMVIQNPRYQVTQFGKPVTLSCSQTLNHNVMYWYQQKSSQAPKLLFHYYDKDFNNEADTPDNFQSRRPNTSFCFLDIRSPGLGDTAMYLCASSLRQGSIQPQHFGDGTRLSIL.

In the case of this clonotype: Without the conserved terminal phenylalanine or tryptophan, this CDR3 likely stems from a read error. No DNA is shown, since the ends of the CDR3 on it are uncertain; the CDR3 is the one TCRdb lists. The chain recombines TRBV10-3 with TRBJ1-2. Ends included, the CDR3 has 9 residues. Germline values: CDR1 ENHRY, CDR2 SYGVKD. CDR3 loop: CAISEANSY.

DNA for the CDR3: TGTGCCAGCAGTTACTCGAATTTGGTAACTGAAGCTTTCTTT. Its translation is CASSYSNLVTEAFF. V and J are TRBV6-5 and TRBJ1-1, with D uncertain. Germline values: CDR1 MNHEY, CDR2 SVGAGI. The V end was cut by 0 bases, the J end by 5 bases, with 10 bases between. The CDR3 is made up of 14 amino acids.

As DNA, the CDR3 is TGTGCCACAAAAGGAGGGACAGATAATCAGCCCCAGTACTTC. Amino acid sequence: CATKGGTDNQPQYF. The rearrangement links TRBV10-3 to TRBJ2-5; TRBD1 might be the D (7 bases). The V gene's germline CDR1 is ENHRY and CDR2 SYGVKD. The CDR3 length is 14 residues. V was pared by 10 bases and J by 9 bases, with 24 bases between.

The CDR3 nucleotides are TGCAGTGCTGCCCCCCTTGGGGGCGAAAAACTGTTTTTT. Protein product: CSAAPLGGEKLFF. The rearrangement uses TRBV20-1 and TRBJ1-4; the D gene is possibly TRBD1 (6 bases). With 5 bases removed from V and 8 bases from J, the gap between germline ends came to 15 bases. This CDR3 is built from 13 residues. CDR1 and CDR2 from the germline V gene are DFQATT and SNEGSKA (reference sequence).

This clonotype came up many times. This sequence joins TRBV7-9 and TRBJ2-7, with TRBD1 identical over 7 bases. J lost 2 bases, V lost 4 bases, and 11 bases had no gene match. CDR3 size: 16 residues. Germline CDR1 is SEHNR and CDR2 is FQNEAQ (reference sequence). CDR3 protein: CASSSPSSTGPYEQYF. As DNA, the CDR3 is TGTGCCAGCAGCTCCCCGAGCTCGACAGGGCCCTACGAGCAGTACTTC.

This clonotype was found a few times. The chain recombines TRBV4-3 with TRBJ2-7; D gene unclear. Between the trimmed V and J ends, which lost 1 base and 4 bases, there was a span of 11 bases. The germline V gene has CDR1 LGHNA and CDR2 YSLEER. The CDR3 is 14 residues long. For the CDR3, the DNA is TGCGCCAGCAGCCAAGCTGGGGAAGGTTACGAGCAGTACTTC. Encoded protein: CASSQAGEGYEQYF.